This T cell receptor (beta chain) was sequenced in a study of neurological immune-mediated disorders. The V and J ends lost 5 bases and 4 bases respectively, with 9 bases between them. This CDR3 is built from 14 residues. The germline V gene has CDR1 MNHEY and CDR2 SVGEGT. Stated time point: longitudinal time-point 1 (baseline). The cDNA was produced through 5'RACE with 10-nucleotide random UMIs. TCRdb passed the 5' RACE reads through MiXCR, listing each CDR3 protein once. The table lists approximately 49,000 distinct CDR3 sequences, about a tenth of them singletons. This clonotype was found a few times.

This TCR came from a woman aged 40 to 49 in good health. Sequenced input: PBMCs. The chain recombines TRBV6-2 or TRBV6-3 with TRBJ1-6; D gene ambiguous. The CDR3 loop is CASSVRNYNSPLHF. The CDR3 DNA follows: TGTGCCAGCAGTGTCAGGAATTATAATTCACCCCTCCACTTT.